This T cell receptor (beta chain) appears in the sequencing data of a study of T-cell memory formation after mild COVID-19. MiXCR was run by TCRdb on the 5' RACE reads, yielding one entry per CDR3 protein. In the table there are 250,000 to 300,000 distinct CDR3 sequences, 7% to 10% of which are singletons. In germline, CDR1 is LNHDA, CDR2 SQIVND (reference sequence). The CDR3 spans 14 residues. V was trimmed by 3 bases and J by 4 bases, leaving 12 bases between them. This clonotype was recorded a few times. The chain links TRBV19 to TRBJ1-2; D perhaps matches TRBD1 (5 bases). The receptor comes from a young man who had mild COVID-19 (a few samples of this study predate the infection). Cell type and time point are not known. The source material was PBMCs or a T cell subset sorted from them (not recorded which). For the CDR3, the DNA is TGTGCCAGTAGTATTGCGGGGCGCGGCTATGGCTACACCTTC. Translated, it gives CASSIAGRGYGYTF.